These 27 T cell receptor beta chains share one sample of origin, sequenced in a study of blood T cells in healthy people across ages. The second PCR ran roughly 7 to 11 cycles with a sample-barcoded 5' primer and J-beta primers. A single record per CDR3 protein comes from TCRdb applying MiXCR to the 5' RACE reads. Of roughly 700,000 distinct CDR3 sequences listed, approximately 25% are singletons. This sample was shared with a second study, whose subject was T cells of mothers and their children.

The material sequenced was blood. Receptors were obtained from a boy aged 5-17 years in good health.

The chain combines TRBV6-5 with TRBJ2-5; 7 bases line up with TRBD2. Germline V gene data show CDR1 as MNHEY and CDR2 as SVGAGI. Trimming cost V 0 bases and J 5 bases; bases outside gene matches: 6. The CDR3 covers 15 residues. CDR3 region: CASSYSAGVDETQYF. In DNA form, the CDR3 reads TGTGCCAGCAGTTACTCGGCGGGAGTTGATGAGACCCAGTACTTC.

This clonotype was found a few times. The chain uses TRBV5-4 and TRBJ2-5; 8 bases are a match to TRBD2. The DNA end is more similar to TRBJ2-1, so the J call may be wrong. The CDR3 covers 15 residues. Germline assignment: CDR1 SGHNT and CDR2 YYREEE (reference sequence). CDR3 nucleotides: TGTGCCAGCAGTTCCGGGCTAGCGGGCACAAATGAGCAGTTCTTC. Encoded protein: CASSSGLAGTNEQFF.

The genes are TRBV11-3 and TRBJ2-5; TRBD1 matches 7 bases. The CDR3 length is 14 residues. Germline V CDR1 and CDR2: SGHNT, YENEEA. Germline trimming cut 4 bases from V and 4 bases from J; bases unmatched to any gene: 6. The CDR3 loop is CASSSYRGPETQYF. The CDR3 DNA is TGTGCCAGCAGCTCATACAGGGGTCCAGAGACCCAGTACTTC. Full variable domain (outside the CDR3, taken from reference TRBV11-3 and TRBJ2-5): EAGVVQSPRYKIIEKKQPVAFWCNPISGHNTLYWYLQNLGQGPELLIRYENEEAVDDSQLPKDRFSAERLKGVDSTLKIQPAELGDSAVYLCASSSYRGPETQYFGPGTRLLVL.

CDR3 bases: TGCGCCAGCAGCCAAGAGAGCGGCGGGGCCACCTCGGAGACCCAGTACTTC. Translation: CASSQESGGATSETQYF. The chain has TRBV4-3 and TRBJ2-1, with a weak D call TRBD2 (6 bases). The J call could be wrong; TRBJ2-5 is a better fit for the DNA end. The CDR3 covers 17 residues. Germline V gene sequence: CDR1 LGHNA, CDR2 YSLEER.

The rearrangement joins TRBV20-1 to TRBJ2-6; no clear D gene. The length of the CDR3 is 11 residues. Germline V CDR1 and CDR2: DFQATT, SNEGSKA (reference sequence). The CDR3 DNA reads as TGCAATGTTAAAGGGGCCAACGTCCTGACTTTC. Residues: CNVKGANVLTF.

At least ten counts were recorded for this clonotype. The chain is built from TRBV20-1 and TRBJ2-1; D gene unclear. The J call is uncertain, as TRBJ2-7 better fits the DNA end. The CDR3 spans 13 residues. The germline gives CDR1 DFQATT, CDR2 SNEGSKA (reference sequence). The CDR3 region is CSAISSVSYEQYF. The CDR3 nucleotides are TGCAGTGCTATTTCCAGCGTATCCTACGAGCAGTACTTC.

In this sample, this clonotype turned up a few times. The chain couples TRBV5-4 to TRBJ2-3; 7 bases fit TRBD2. Germline V gene data show CDR1 as SGHNT and CDR2 as YYREEE (reference sequence). The V and J ends lost 1 base and 4 bases, in that order; junction bases with no gene match: 9. This CDR3 comprises 16 residues. CDR3 bases: TGTGCCAGCAGCTTGTTCGGTGGGAGGGCCCCAGATACGCAGTATTTT. Its translation is CASSLFGGRAPDTQYF.

This clonotype has more than one count but fewer than ten. J is TRBJ2-5 and V is TRBV6-5, with 9 positions matching TRBD2. Trimming removed 8 bases from V and 4 bases from J; junction bases left unmatched: 11. The CDR3 loop spans 15 amino acids. The germline V gene has CDR1 MNHEY and CDR2 SVGAGI. The CDR3 bases are TGTGCCAGCGGGGGCGGGGGGGTTTCGGGAGAGACCCAGTACTTC. Translating gives CASGGGGVSGETQYF.

V gene TRBV6-5 combines with J gene TRBJ1-5; 7 bases map to TRBD1. J was trimmed by 4 bases and V by 6 bases; bases with no gene match: 9. The CDR3 spans 15 residues. Germline V gene data show CDR1 as MNHEY and CDR2 as SVGAGI. DNA of the CDR3: TGTGCCAGCAGCCCAGGGACAGATAAAAATCAGCCCCAGCATTTT. Translating it yields CASSPGTDKNQPQHF.

The chain has TRBV9 and TRBJ2-1, with 10 bases aligning to TRBD2. J lost 5 bases, V lost 3 bases, and 5 bases had no gene match. CDR1 and CDR2 from the germline V gene are SGDLS and YYNGEE. CDR3 length: 15 amino acids. The chain's CDR3 is CASSASSGGHNEQFF. The CDR3 nucleotides read TGTGCCAGCAGCGCGAGTAGCGGGGGGCACAATGAGCAGTTCTTC. The whole variable domain, remainder taken from reference TRBV9 and TRBJ2-1, is DSGVTQTPKHLITATGQRVTLRCSPRSGDLSVYWYQQSLDQGLQFLIQYYNGEERAKGNILERFSAQQFPDLHSELNLSSLELGDSALYFCASSASSGGHNEQFFGPGTRLTVL.

V is TRBV6-6 and J is TRBJ1-1, with D possibly matching TRBD1 (5 bases). From germline, CDR1 is MNHNY and CDR2 SVGAGI (reference sequence). The CDR3 spans 12 residues. Trimming left V 10 bases short and J 3 bases short, with 12 bases between. CDR3 DNA sequence: TGTGCCACTGTAATGGGGCACACTGAAGCTTTCTTT. This encodes CATVMGHTEAFF.

V and J are TRBV29-1 and TRBJ2-4; no clear D gene. Germline CDR1 and CDR2: SQVTM and ANQGSEA. The CDR3 is made up of 16 amino acids. V dropped 2 bases and J dropped 4 bases, with 18 bases sitting between them. CDR3 protein: CSVEIWSRKGKNIQYF. The CDR3 bases are TGCAGCGTTGAAATCTGGTCCAGGAAGGGAAAAAACATTCAGTACTTC.

This chain uses TRBV7-8 with TRBJ2-5; D remains unclear. The CDR3 is made up of 16 amino acids. Germline V gene data show CDR1 as SGHVS and CDR2 as FQNEAQ. Trimming took off 5 bases at V and 4 bases at J, with 20 bases between the two ends. In DNA form, the CDR3 reads TGTGCCAGCAGCCCACTTTCACGGACCTACGGAGAGACCCAGTACTTC. Its translation: CASSPLSRTYGETQYF.

There are a few counts of this clonotype. CDR3 loop: CASSQVAVGGTGELFF. Written as DNA, the CDR3 is TGCGCCAGCAGCCAAGTAGCGGTCGGTGGGACCGGGGAGCTGTTTTTT. This rearrangement joins TRBV4-3 to TRBJ2-2, with a weak D call TRBD2 (6 bases). CDR1 and CDR2 (germline): LGHNA, YSLEER. V gave up 1 base and J gave up 5 bases, with 14 bases separating them. This CDR3 contains 16 residues.

This clonotype has only a few counts. The genes are TRBV10-3 and TRBJ2-3; D is unresolved. The V end lost 0 bases, the J end lost 12 bases, and 4 bases lay between the germline ends. The CDR3 is 10 residues long. CDR1 is ENHRY and CDR2 is SYGVKD in the germline V gene. CDR3 in amino acids: CAISESPQYF. The CDR3 nucleotides are TGTGCCATCAGTGAGTCCCCTCAGTATTTT.

This clonotype has a count of ten or more. At one end the junction does not follow the germline gene, possibly because of a read error. The chain joins TRBV5-1 to TRBJ1-1; 8 nucleotides line up with TRBD1. The germline gives CDR1 SGHRS, CDR2 YFSETQ. The CDR3 sequence is 14 residues long. CDR3 region: CASSPGTGNTEAFF. The DNA of the CDR3 is TGTGCCAGCAGTCCCGGGACAGGGAACACTGAAGCTTTCTTT.

This chain connects TRBV21-1 to TRBJ2-5. With the DNA end fitting TRBJ2-7 better, the J assignment may be wrong. TRBV21-1 is a pseudogene. The CDR3 spans 12 residues. This CDR3 reads CASTTYSYEQYF. CDR3 DNA sequence: TGTGCCAGCACTACGTACTCCTACGAGCAGTACTTC.

The J gene is TRBJ1-1, the V gene TRBV27; D ambiguous. Germline V CDR1 and CDR2: MNHEY, SMNVEV (reference sequence). The CDR3 length is 15 residues. The ends were cut back, 7 bases at V and 0 bases at J, with 15 bases in the middle. This CDR3 reads CASKWAAGLNTEAFF. As DNA, the CDR3 is TGTGCCAGCAAATGGGCAGCGGGCTTGAACACTGAAGCTTTCTTT.

Comments on this clonotype: Germline is not matched at one junction end, which may reflect a read error. The V and J genes are TRBV5-1 and TRBJ1-4; D not certain. CDR1 and CDR2 from the germline V gene are SGHRS and YFSETQ. This CDR3 is built from 13 residues. This chain's CDR3 is CAGRGQENEKLFF. The CDR3, as DNA: TGCGCCGGCAGAGGTCAGGAAAATGAAAAACTGTTTTTT.

This clonotype appeared many times. The CDR3 here is CASSGGLQETQYF. CDR3 DNA sequence: TGCGCCAGCAGCGGCGGACTTCAAGAGACCCAGTACTTC. This chain links TRBV5-1 with TRBJ2-5; the D gene is possibly TRBD2 (5 bases). The CDR3 runs 13 residues. The V and J ends lost 4 bases and 2 bases respectively, with 9 bases between them. Per the germline V gene, CDR1 is SGHRS and CDR2 is YFSETQ.

The V call is TRBV12-3 or TRBV12-4, the J call TRBJ2-7; D unclear. The V and J ends lost 6 bases and 5 bases respectively, with 17 bases between them. CDR3 size: 14 residues. This CDR3 reads CASRAGLQENEQYF. The DNA of the CDR3 is TGTGCCAGCAGGGCCGGGCTTCAGGAGAACGAGCAGTACTTC.

V and J are TRBV7-3 and TRBJ2-2; 7 bases line up with TRBD1. The CDR3 loop spans 16 amino acids. With 5 bases clipped from V and 3 bases from J, the junction kept 9 bases outside the gene matches. The V gene's germline CDR1 is SGHTA and CDR2 FQGTGA. In DNA, the CDR3 is TGTGCCAGCAGCCCTGACGGGACAGCTGACACCGGGGAGCTGTTTTTT. Amino acids: CASSPDGTADTGELFF.

V gene TRBV9 combines with J gene TRBJ2-3; D is unresolved. CDR1 is SGDLS and CDR2 is YYNGEE in the germline V gene. Trimming cost V 8 bases and J 0 bases, with 16 bases left between them. CDR3 length: 15 residues. CDR3 DNA sequence: TGTGCCAGACCCCAGCCGGCAGAAAGCACAGATACGCAGTATTTT. Residues: CARPQPAESTDTQYF.

CDR3 in DNA: TGCAGTGCTCCCCCCGGGGGCTACTATGGCTACACCTTC. As protein: CSAPPGGYYGYTF. V is TRBV20-1 and J is TRBJ1-2; tentatively, D is TRBD1 (6 bases). V was cut by 5 bases and J by 3 bases, with 13 bases left in between. The CDR3 is 13 residues long. In germline, CDR1 is DFQATT, CDR2 SNEGSKA (reference sequence).

The chain couples TRBV7-3 to TRBJ1-1; maybe TRBD1 (6 bases). This CDR3 spans 13 amino acids. CDR1 and CDR2 from the germline V gene are SGHTA and FQGTGA. Trimming took off 2 bases at V and 7 bases at J, with 11 bases between the two ends. The DNA for the CDR3 is TGTGCCAGCAGCTTAGGGTCAGGGGTTGAAGCTTTCTTT. As protein: CASSLGSGVEAFF.

This clonotype occurred a few times. The chain recombines TRBV12-3 or TRBV12-4 with TRBJ2-3, with TRBD2 matching over 9 bases. Germline trimming cut 6 bases from V and 2 bases from J; bases unmatched to any gene: 9. The CDR3 sequence is 16 residues long. The CDR3 DNA reads as TGTGCCAGCAGGTTATCGATAGCGGGAGACACAGATACGCAGTATTTT. Amino acids: CASRLSIAGDTDTQYF.

In its sample, this clonotype was seen a few times. The V gene is TRBV7-9, the J gene TRBJ2-7, with a possible D match to TRBD2 (6 bases). The germline CDR1 and CDR2 sequences are SEHNR and FQNEAQ (reference sequence). The V end lost 1 base, the J end lost 0 bases, and 10 bases lay between the germline ends. This CDR3 region has 15 residues. This CDR3 is CASSLGGGISYEQYF. In DNA, the CDR3 is TGTGCCAGCAGCTTAGGTGGCGGGATCTCCTACGAGCAGTACTTC. Filled out from reference TRBV7-9 and TRBJ2-7, the complete variable domain reads DTGVSQNPRHKITKRGQNVTFRCDPISEHNRLYWYRQTLGQGPEFLTYFQNEAQLEKSRLLSDRFSAERPKGSFSTLEIQRTEQGDSAMYLCASSLGGGISYEQYFGPGTRLTVT.